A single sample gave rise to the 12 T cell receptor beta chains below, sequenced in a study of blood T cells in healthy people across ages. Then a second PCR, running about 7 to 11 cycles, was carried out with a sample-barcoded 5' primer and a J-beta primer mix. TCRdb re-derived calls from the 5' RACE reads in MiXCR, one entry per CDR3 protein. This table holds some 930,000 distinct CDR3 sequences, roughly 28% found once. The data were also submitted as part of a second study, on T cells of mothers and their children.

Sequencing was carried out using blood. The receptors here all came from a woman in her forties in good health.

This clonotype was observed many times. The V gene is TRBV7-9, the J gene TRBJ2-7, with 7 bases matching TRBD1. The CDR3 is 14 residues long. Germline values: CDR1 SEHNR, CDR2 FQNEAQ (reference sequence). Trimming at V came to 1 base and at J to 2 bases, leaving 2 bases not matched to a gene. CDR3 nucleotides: TGTGCCAGCAGCTTAGTGGGACAGCCCTACGAGCAGTACTTC. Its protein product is CASSLVGQPYEQYF.

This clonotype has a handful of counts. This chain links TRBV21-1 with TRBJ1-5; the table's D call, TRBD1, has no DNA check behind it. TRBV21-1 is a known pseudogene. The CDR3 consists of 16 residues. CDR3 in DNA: TGTGCCAGCAGCACCCCCGGGACAGAATTTAATCAGCCCCAGCATTTT. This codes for CASSTPGTEFNQPQHF.

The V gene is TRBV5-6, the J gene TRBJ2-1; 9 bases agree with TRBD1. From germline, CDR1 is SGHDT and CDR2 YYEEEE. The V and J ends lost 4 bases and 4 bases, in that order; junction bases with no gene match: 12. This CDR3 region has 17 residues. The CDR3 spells CASSLSLDRGGYNEQFF. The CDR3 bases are TGTGCCAGCAGCCTGAGCCTAGACAGGGGGGGTTACAATGAGCAGTTCTTC. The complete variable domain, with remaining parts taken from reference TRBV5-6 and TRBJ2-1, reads DAGVTQSPTHLIKTRGQQVTLRCSPKSGHDTVSWYQQALGQGPQFIFQYYEEEERQRGNFPDRFSGHQFPNYSSELNVNALLLGDSALYLCASSLSLDRGGYNEQFFGPGTRLTVL.

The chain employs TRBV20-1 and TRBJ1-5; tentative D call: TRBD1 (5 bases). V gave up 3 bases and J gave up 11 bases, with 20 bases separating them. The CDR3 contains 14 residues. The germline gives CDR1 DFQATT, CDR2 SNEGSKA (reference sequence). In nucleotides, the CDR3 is TGCAGTGCTAGTAGGTACGGGGCAATCAGGGCCCAGCATTTT. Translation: CSASRYGAIRAQHF.

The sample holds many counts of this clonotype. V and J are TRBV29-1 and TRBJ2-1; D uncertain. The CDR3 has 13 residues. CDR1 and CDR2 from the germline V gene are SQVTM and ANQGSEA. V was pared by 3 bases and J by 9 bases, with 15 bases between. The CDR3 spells CSVDLVSMGEQFF. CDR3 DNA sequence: TGCAGCGTTGATCTAGTCAGCATGGGTGAGCAGTTCTTC.

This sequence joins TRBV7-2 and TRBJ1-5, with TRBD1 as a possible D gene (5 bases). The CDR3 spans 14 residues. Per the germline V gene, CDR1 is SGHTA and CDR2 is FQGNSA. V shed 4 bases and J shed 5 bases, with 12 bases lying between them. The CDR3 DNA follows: TGTGCCAGCAGCTGGGGTATCAGGGATCAGCCCCAGCATTTT. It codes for CASSWGIRDQPQHF.

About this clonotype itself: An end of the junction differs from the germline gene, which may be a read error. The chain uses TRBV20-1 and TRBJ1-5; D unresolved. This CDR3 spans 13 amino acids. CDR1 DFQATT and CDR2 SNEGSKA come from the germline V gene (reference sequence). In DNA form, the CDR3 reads TGCAGGGCTAGGGAAGAAGGCGATCAGCCCCAGCATTTT. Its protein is CRAREEGDQPQHF.

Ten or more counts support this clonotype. The CDR3 loop reads CASSVIPGPGSYGYTF. CDR3 bases: TGTGCCAGCAGCGTAATACCGGGACCAGGGAGCTATGGCTACACCTTC. This chain links TRBV5-6 with TRBJ1-2; perhaps TRBD1 as D (5 bases). This CDR3 region has 16 residues. Germline V gene data show CDR1 as SGHDT and CDR2 as YYEEEE. Trimming pared 4 bases from V and 4 bases from J, leaving 20 bases between.

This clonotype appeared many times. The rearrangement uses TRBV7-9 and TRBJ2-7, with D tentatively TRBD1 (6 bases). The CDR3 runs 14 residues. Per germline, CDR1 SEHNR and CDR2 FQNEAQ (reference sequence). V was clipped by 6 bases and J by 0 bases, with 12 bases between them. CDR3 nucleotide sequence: TGTGCCAGCAGGGGGGACATAGACTCCTACGAGCAGTACTTC. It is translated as CASRGDIDSYEQYF.

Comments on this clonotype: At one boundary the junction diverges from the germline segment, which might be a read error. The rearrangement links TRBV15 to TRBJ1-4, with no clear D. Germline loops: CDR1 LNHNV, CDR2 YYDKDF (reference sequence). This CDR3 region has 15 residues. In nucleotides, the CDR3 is TGCGCCACCAGCAGAGACGCCCTGGGTAATGAAAAACTGTTTTTT. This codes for CATSRDALGNEKLFF.

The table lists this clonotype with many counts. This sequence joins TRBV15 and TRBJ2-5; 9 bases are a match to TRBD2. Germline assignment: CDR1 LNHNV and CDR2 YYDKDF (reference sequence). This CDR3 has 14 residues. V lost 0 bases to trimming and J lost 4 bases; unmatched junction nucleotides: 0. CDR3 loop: CATSRDSGGETQYF. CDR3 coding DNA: TGTGCCACCAGCAGAGATAGCGGGGGAGAGACCCAGTACTTC.

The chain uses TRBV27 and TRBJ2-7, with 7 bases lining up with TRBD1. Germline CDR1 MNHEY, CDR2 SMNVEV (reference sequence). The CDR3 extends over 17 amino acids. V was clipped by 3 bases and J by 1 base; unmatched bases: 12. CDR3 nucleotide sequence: TGTGCCAGCAGTTTCTTCCCCAGGACAGGCCATTCCTACGAGCAGTACTTC. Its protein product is CASSFFPRTGHSYEQYF.